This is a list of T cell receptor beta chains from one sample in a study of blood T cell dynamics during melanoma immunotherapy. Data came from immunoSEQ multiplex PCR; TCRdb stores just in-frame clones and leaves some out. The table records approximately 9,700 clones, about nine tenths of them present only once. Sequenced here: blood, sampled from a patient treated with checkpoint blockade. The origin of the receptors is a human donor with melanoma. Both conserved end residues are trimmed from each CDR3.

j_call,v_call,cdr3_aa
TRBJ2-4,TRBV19,ASSVGTGSWAKNIQY
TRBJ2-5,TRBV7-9,ASSFDRRRETQY
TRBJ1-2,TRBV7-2,ASSLNGHSEYGYT
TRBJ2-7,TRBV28,ASSSSGPLYEQY
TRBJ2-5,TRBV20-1,SARAQETQY
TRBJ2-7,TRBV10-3,AVRGRTYEQY
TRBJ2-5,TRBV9,ASTPNPQGGETQY
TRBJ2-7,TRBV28,ASSYPVGQEWTSGGISYEQY
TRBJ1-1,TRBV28,ASRKQQGSEAF
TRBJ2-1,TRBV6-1,ASRTSNFNEQF
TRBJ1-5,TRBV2,ASRGTGLYQPQH
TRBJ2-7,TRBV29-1,SVEVQNYEQY
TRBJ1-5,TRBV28,ASSLWDSGDQPQH
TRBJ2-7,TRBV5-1,ASSPHRDFGAYEQY
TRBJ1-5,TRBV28,ASSRNQPQH
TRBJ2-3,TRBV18,ATLDRALTDTQY
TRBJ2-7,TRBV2,ASSEARGGTRSIYEQY
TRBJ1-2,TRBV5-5,ASSLFSGAGANYGYT
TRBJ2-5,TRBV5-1,ASSFGTSGSSETQY
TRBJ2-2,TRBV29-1,SVSSGRVNTGELF
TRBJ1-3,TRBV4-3,ASSHRGLGNTIY
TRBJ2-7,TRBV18,ASSPAGLAGGLYEQY
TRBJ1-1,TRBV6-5,ASSYTGGGTEAF
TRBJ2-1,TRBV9,ASSVETSFNEQF
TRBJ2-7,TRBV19,ASSDPIGGRYEQY
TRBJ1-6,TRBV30,AWGRKDWNSPLH
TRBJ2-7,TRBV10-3,ATRNRDSAYEQY
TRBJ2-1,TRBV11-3,ASSLGLAGVEGNEQF
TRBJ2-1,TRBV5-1,ASSIGLVMYNEQF
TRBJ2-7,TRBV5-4,ASSFNGLADEQY
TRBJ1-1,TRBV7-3,ASSETGTGGGTEAF
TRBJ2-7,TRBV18,ASSRDAGSTYEQY
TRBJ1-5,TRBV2,ASSESGLEPQH
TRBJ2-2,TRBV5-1,ASSFTSGKAGELF
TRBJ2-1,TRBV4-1,ASSQGRAGRLYNEQF
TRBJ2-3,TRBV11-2,ASSFASGSADTQY
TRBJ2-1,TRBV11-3,ASSPPSHNEQF
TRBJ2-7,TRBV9,ASSPAYEQY
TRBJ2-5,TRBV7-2,ASSSSPGGAQY
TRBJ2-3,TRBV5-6,ASSSPLLWGDTQY
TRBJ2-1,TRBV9,ASSVVTVSYNEQF
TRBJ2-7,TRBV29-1,SVALASYEQY
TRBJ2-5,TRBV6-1,ASSLGLAGQETQY
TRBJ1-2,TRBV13,ASSPQGADLYGYT
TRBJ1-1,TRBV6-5,ASSRTGGTEAF
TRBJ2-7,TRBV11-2,ASSLTSGSSYEQY
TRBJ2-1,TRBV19,ASSPPQGRGSYNEQF
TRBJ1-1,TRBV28,ASRQVVESTEAF
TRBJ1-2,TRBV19,ASSIGQGGNYGYT
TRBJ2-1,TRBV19,ASTPRGSGSHEQF
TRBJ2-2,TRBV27,ASSLSSGLARTGELF
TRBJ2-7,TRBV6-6,ASSYVGGPLGEQY
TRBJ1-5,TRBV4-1,ASSPTAGSTLQPQH
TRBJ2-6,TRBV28,AIITGGTGANVLT
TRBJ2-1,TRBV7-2,ASSLASGEQF
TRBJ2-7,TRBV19,ASSSSRGYEQY
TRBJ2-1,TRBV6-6,ASSRDRYNEQF
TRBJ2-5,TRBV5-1,AGARRGGETQY
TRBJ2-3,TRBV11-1,ASSLLEDTDTQY
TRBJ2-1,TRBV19,ASQRALSNEQF